What follows describes a single T cell receptor (beta chain). This clone was found a few times. What antigen it recognizes has not been identified. No much larger clone is present one base from it, and per-base qualities are unavailable. The sample originates from a study of shared clonotypes between healthy human individuals (dated by TCRdb to between 2020 and 2021). About the investigation overall: Two women and a few men aged 18 to 49 years were included in the cohort. To increase sequencing depth and limit assay-specific biases, TCR repertoire library preparation and sequencing were carried out by different laboratories using diverse techniques. Leukapheresis yielded between about 0.94 and 9.5 billion PBMCs per donor. For each donor, CD4 naive and CD4 memory were each given three plates, CD8 naive was given two plates, and CD8 memory was given one plate. Blood TCR repertoires of roughly five healthy adults were deeply sequenced to estimate repertoire size and the extent of clonotype sharing between individuals.

Donors were healthy HIV-negative adults with no recently reported acute infections or vaccinations. All donors were Caucasian adults living in Nashville, Tennessee, USA. CD8 memory samples were composed of magnetically selected CD45RO+ cells combined with CCR7-negative CD45RA+ effector memory (TemRA) cells. Blood was obtained by leukapheresis, after which PBMCs were separated by Ficoll-Histopaque density gradient centrifugation and cryopreserved in liquid nitrogen vapor phase. Analytical flow cytometry was used to check the purity and quantity of each magnetically sorted T cell population. Genomic DNA was isolated from each sorted fraction and quantified by UV absorbance on a Nanodrop 2000c. Using the deep immunoSEQ assay, TCR CDR3 regions were amplified from genomic DNA by multiplex PCR. Genomic DNA extracted from each cell subset was distributed evenly over all wells of several immunoSEQ 96-well plates, and each plate served as one replicate. Each replicate PCR for sorted subsets received around 200 ng genomic DNA, equal to 28,000 or so T cell genomes. The purified libraries were quantified using a Qubit 3.0 fluorometer, sized with a Bioanalyzer 2100, and then quantified again using the KAPA Library Quantification kit. Each immunoSEQ 96-well plate was sequenced on its own single-read 150-cycle Illumina NextSeq 550 flow cell. In the authors' own workflow: The immunoSEQ output contained only junctional sequences without quality scores, so filtering could not match that applied to full-length reads. Sequences were annotated with PyIR, a Python wrapper for IgBLAST v1.9, using IMGT germline references to assign V/J genes and CDR3. Reads with weak V/J assignments (E-value above 1e-6), missing CDR3, stop codons, out-of-frame junctions, or ambiguous translated residues were removed. A V3J clonotype was defined by an identical inferred V gene, J gene, and CDR3 amino acid sequence. The percentage overlap between two repertoires was calculated by dividing the number of shared unique clonotypes by the size of the smaller repertoire. Repertoire richness was assessed with RTK rarefaction, the Chao1 estimator, and Recon v2.1 estimates of unobserved clonotypes. Generation probabilities for all TCRbeta clonotypes obtained by the gDNA method from a handful of donors were computed using OLGA. Not all clones reach the TCRdb copy of this immuneACCESS table, which keeps in-frame sequences only. Checked studies attribute under half of the gap to unresolved V genes and leave the rest unexplained. V and J calls and clone size come straight from that table; D and trimming were deduced from the DNA. The sample table records under 85,000 clones; roughly three fifths of these occur just once. The top ten hold roughly 56% of the sample.

The CDR3 runs 16 residues from the cysteine to the phenylalanine. Only the CDR3 region is kept as DNA, spanning 48 bases read in frame from base 1. General conclusions and limits of the study: Higher generation probabilities were observed for clonotypes shared by all four sorted-subset donors than for non-shared clonotypes. Pairwise subsampling indicated that sequencing depth was expected to affect the degree of clonotype sharing among donors. The small number of donors limited the genetic and exposure-history diversity represented. Larger estimated clonotype richness was generally found for naive subsets than for memory subsets. Sampling was limited to blood, and TCR repertoires in tissue likely differ from TCR repertoires in blood. Even with the large sequencing depth, rarefaction of the sorted-subset datasets indicated that sequencing was incomplete. Sharing across several donors was observed for 4.5% to 6.5% of naive CD4, under 4% of naive CD8, 2.3% of memory CD4, and about 0.39% of memory CD8 clonotypes.

The sample comprised memory CD8+ T cells sorted from blood. The sample's cell subset or site label, decoded: CD45RO+ cells pooled with CCR7-negative TemRA cells. The TCR sequence derives from a man between 25 and 39 years old in good health. The rearrangement combines TRBV21-1 with TRBJ2-7. TRBV21-1 counts as a pseudogene. Here is the DNA: TGTGCCAGCAGCAAAGAGGTGGAACGTTGGTCCTACGAGCAGTACTTC. Translated, this gives CASSKEVERWSYEQYF.